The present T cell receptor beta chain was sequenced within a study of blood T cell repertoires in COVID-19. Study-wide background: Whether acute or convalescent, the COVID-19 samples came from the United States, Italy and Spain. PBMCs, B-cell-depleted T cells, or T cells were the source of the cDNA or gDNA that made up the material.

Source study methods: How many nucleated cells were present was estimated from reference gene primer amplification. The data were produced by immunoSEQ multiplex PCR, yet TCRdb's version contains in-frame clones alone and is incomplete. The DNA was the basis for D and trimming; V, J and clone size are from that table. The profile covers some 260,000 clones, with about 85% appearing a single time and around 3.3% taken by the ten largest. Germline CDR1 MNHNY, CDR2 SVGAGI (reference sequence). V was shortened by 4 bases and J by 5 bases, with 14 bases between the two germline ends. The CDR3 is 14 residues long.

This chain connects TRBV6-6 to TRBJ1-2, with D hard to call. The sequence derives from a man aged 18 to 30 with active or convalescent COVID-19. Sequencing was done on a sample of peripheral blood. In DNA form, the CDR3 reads TGTGCCAGCAGTTCTGTTGGACTGACGTATGGCTACACCTTC. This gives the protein CASSSVGLTYGYTF.